A selection of T cell receptor beta chains follows, all from one sample in a study of CD4+ T cells in melanoma. The data were produced by immunoSEQ multiplex PCR, yet TCRdb's version contains in-frame clones alone and is incomplete. The data show tens of thousands of clones, roughly two thirds seen once. Material for sequencing was tumor tissue. All receptors derive from a human donor with melanoma. Each CDR3 is given with its conserved first and last residue. Fields, in order: D gene, J gene, clone size, V gene, CDR3 protein, CDR3 DNA. A D gene is named only where the DNA matches it firmly. Clone size appears in some rows only: once, few, many, or a class for an expanded clone.

.,TRBJ1-5,.,TRBV30,CAWSGAVSDSNQPQHF,TGTGCCTGGAGTGGGGCGGTATCCGATAGCAATCAGCCCCAGCATTTT
.,TRBJ1-2,medium-sized,TRBV5-6,CASSLGGAPHGYTF,TGTGCCAGCAGCTTGGGGGGGGCTCCTCATGGCTACACCTTC
.,TRBJ1-2,.,TRBV4-3,CASSHPDTYGYTF,TGCGCCAGCAGCCATCCCGACACCTATGGCTACACCTTC
.,TRBJ1-1,.,TRBV4-3,CASSQDSGGRAEAFF,TGCGCCAGCAGCCAAGATTCGGGGGGTCGGGCTGAAGCTTTCTTT
.,TRBJ1-1,.,TRBV18,CASSQTWGTEAFF,TGTGCCAGCTCACAAACTTGGGGTACTGAAGCTTTCTTT
.,TRBJ1-6,.,TRBV28,CASSLDPEEGRVNSPLHF,TGTGCCAGCAGTTTAGACCCTGAGGAGGGAAGGGTTAATTCACCCCTCCACTTT
TRBD1,TRBJ1-2,few,TRBV18,CASSPDRDYGYTF,TGTGCCAGCTCACCAGACAGGGATTATGGCTACACCTTC
.,TRBJ2-7,.,TRBV6-5,CASSYNKHYEQYF,TGTGCCAGCAGTTACAACAAGCACTACGAGCAGTACTTC
TRBD1,TRBJ1-1,.,TRBV7-9,CASSLAGDRMNTEAFF,TGTGCCAGCAGCTTAGCGGGGGACAGAATGAACACTGAAGCTTTCTTT
TRBD1,TRBJ2-7,once,TRBV5-8,CASSPGQTPEASHF,TGTGCCAGCAGCCCGGGACAGACTCCTGAGGCCAGTCACTTC
TRBD2,TRBJ2-1,.,TRBV28,CASSQLGTSGGNEQFF,TGTGCCAGCAGTCAATTAGGGACTAGCGGGGGCAATGAGCAGTTCTTC
.,TRBJ2-7,.,TRBV5-4,CASSLPEMRYEQYF,TGTGCCAGCAGCCTCCCCGAGATGAGATACGAGCAGTACTTC
.,TRBJ2-1,few,TRBV11-2,CASSSDSVGNEQFF,TGTGCCAGCAGCTCAGATTCGGTGGGCAATGAGCAGTTCTTC
.,TRBJ2-2,.,TRBV5-6,CASSFSEQGNTGELFF,TGTGCCAGCAGCTTTTCGGAACAGGGGAACACCGGGGAGCTGTTTTTT
.,TRBJ2-3,.,TRBV6-1,CASREDSTDTQYF,TGTGCCAGCAGGGAGGACAGCACAGATACGCAGTATTTT
.,TRBJ2-5,.,TRBV30,CAWSVPPTGHWKTQYF,TGTGCCTGGAGTGTACCCCCGACGGGCCATTGGAAGACCCAGTACTTC
.,TRBJ2-7,.,TRBV7-9,CASSLDGYRAYF,TGTGCCAGCAGCTTAGACGGTTACAGGGCGTACTTC
.,TRBJ2-1,.,TRBV6-5,CASSYADRGSSQQFF,TGTGCCAGCAGTTACGCGGACAGAGGATCGTCGCAGCAGTTCTTC
.,TRBJ1-2,.,TRBV27,CASSPLAGFNYGYTF,TGTGCCAGCAGTCCCTTGGCGGGGTTTAACTATGGCTACACCTTC
TRBD1,TRBJ2-7,.,TRBV19,CASGKGDRGQYEQYF,TGTGCCAGTGGTAAAGGGGACAGGGGGCAATACGAGCAGTACTTC
.,TRBJ2-1,few,TRBV15,CATSEGLSYHEQFF,TGTGCCACCAGCGAGGGACTTAGCTACCATGAGCAGTTCTTC
TRBD2,TRBJ2-3,many,TRBV7-9,CASSFGAGVVYGTDTQYF,TGTGCCAGCAGCTTTGGAGCGGGGGTTGTCTACGGCACAGATACGCAGTATTTT
.,TRBJ2-7,.,TRBV5-1,CASSLAGRGDHEQYF,TGCGCCAGCAGCTTGGCCGGAAGGGGAGACCACGAGCAGTACTTC
.,TRBJ1-2,.,TRBV29-1,CSVVSGVSYGYTF,TGCAGCGTTGTCTCAGGCGTGAGCTATGGCTACACCTTC
.,TRBJ2-3,.,TRBV5-1,CASSFPRTDTQYF,TGCGCCAGCAGCTTCCCCAGGACAGATACGCAGTATTTT
.,TRBJ1-5,.,TRBV21-1,CATIREPLTGITGNQPQHF,TGTGCCACCATAAGGGAGCCTCTCACAGGGATTACAGGGAATCAGCCCCAGCATTTT
.,TRBJ2-4,.,TRBV4-1,CASSQIGRAKNIQYF,TGCGCCAGCAGCCAGATAGGTCGTGCCAAAAACATTCAGTACTTC
TRBD1,TRBJ2-7,medium-sized,TRBV5-1,CASSLGTGGYEQYF,TGCGCCAGCAGCTTGGGGACAGGGGGCTACGAGCAGTACTTC
TRBD2,TRBJ2-1,.,TRBV5-4,CASSRTSGGAYNEQFF,TGTGCCAGCAGCAGAACTAGCGGGGGGGCCTACAATGAGCAGTTCTTC
TRBD1,TRBJ1-5,.,TRBV6-1,CASSDPTGGKDQPQHF,TGTGCCAGCAGTGATCCTACAGGGGGCAAGGATCAGCCCCAGCATTTT
.,TRBJ1-1,many,TRBV6-6,CASSWGNTEAFF,TGTGCCAGCAGTTGGGGGAACACTGAAGCTTTCTTT
TRBD2,TRBJ2-5,.,TRBV6-6,CASSIRTSRVQETQYF,TGTGCCAGCAGTATTCGGACTAGCCGAGTCCAAGAGACCCAGTACTTC
TRBD1,TRBJ1-2,.,TRBV7-2,CASSLAPTGGYGYTF,TGTGCCAGCAGCTTAGCCCCGACAGGGGGCTATGGCTACACCTTC
.,TRBJ2-1,many,TRBV25-1,CASSEGPLNEQFF,TGTGCCAGCAGTGAAGGACCTCTAAATGAGCAGTTCTTC
.,TRBJ2-1,.,TRBV6-5,CASSYSVTTEQFF,TGTGCCAGCAGTTACTCGGTCACTACCGAGCAGTTCTTC
.,TRBJ2-7,once,TRBV5-4,CASSSGGKGYEQYF,TGTGCCAGCAGCTCGGGCGGCAAAGGATACGAGCAGTACTTC
.,TRBJ1-2,.,TRBV28,CASSFRFLRTGGYTF,TGTGCCAGCAGTTTCCGGTTCCTCCGCACCGGCGGCTACACCTTC